What follows is one TCR beta chain and its context. Its antigen is currently not known. No qualities accompany the bases; no much larger clone lies one base away. These data come from a study of blood T cell repertoires in COVID-19 (dated by TCRdb to about 2020). As for the study more broadly: Collaborator samples came from the United States, Italy and Spain and covered acute and convalescent phases of COVID-19. The repertoires were made available in a free public database intended to serve as a resource for research on the immune response to SARS-CoV-2. The samples were drawn from the first 160 participants of the ongoing ImmuneRACE study and from 950 to 1,500 subjects provided by 6 global collaborators. The prospective study material was composed of cDNA or gDNA derived from T cells, B-cell-depleted T cells, or PBMCs. Where available, HLA class I and class II types were obtained from metadata supplied by the sample provider rather than from assay-based typing. The sample metadata nearly always contained a de-identified subject ID, COVID-19 status, age in years and sex. Deeply sampled blood TCRbeta repertoires from subjects exposed to, actively infected with, or recovered from COVID-19 were included in the dataset. The study at large found these results: The amount of clinical and demographic metadata varied by source and participant and was provided uncurated.

TCRbeta CDR3 regions were amplified from genomic DNA using the immunoSEQ Assay, a bias-controlled multiplex PCR. As for the authors' bioinformatics: The number of nucleated cells in each sample was estimated from the amplification of reference gene primers within the assay. Sequence reads were collapsed and filtered to measure the absolute abundance of every unique TCRbeta CDR3 rearrangement. For each sample, productive Simpson clonality was calculated as the square root of Simpson's diversity index over productive rearrangements. TCRdb's version of the immuneACCESS table is confined to in-frame rearrangements and falls short of the full clone set. An unresolved V gene accounts for under half of the shortfall where checked; the remainder is of unknown origin. V and J calls and clone size are given by that table; D and trimming were obtained from the DNA. The sample yields about 140,000 clones; about 86% were counted once. More than 1.5% of the sample rests with the top ten.

Each collaborating institution followed its own protocols to collect whole blood in K2EDTA tubes. For TCRbeta analysis, collaborator samples were shipped as frozen whole blood, as isolated PBMCs, or as DNA extracted from either sample type. The CDR3 runs 14 amino acids, cysteine and phenylalanine included. Kept here is only the CDR3 DNA, which spans 42 bases and is read in frame from base 1. The germline V gene (reference sequence) supplies CDR1 SGHKS and CDR2 YYEKEE. Cut back by 0 bases and 4 bases, the V and J ends lie 10 bases apart. The origin of this receptor is a woman aged 55 to 70 with acute or convalescent COVID-19. Sequencing used peripheral blood. The chain links TRBV5-5 with TRBJ2-5; the D gene is perhaps TRBD1, on 6 matching bases. The CDR3 has the sequence CASSLAADRETQYF. The base sequence is TGTGCCAGCAGCTTGGCGGCGGACAGAGAGACCCAGTACTTC.